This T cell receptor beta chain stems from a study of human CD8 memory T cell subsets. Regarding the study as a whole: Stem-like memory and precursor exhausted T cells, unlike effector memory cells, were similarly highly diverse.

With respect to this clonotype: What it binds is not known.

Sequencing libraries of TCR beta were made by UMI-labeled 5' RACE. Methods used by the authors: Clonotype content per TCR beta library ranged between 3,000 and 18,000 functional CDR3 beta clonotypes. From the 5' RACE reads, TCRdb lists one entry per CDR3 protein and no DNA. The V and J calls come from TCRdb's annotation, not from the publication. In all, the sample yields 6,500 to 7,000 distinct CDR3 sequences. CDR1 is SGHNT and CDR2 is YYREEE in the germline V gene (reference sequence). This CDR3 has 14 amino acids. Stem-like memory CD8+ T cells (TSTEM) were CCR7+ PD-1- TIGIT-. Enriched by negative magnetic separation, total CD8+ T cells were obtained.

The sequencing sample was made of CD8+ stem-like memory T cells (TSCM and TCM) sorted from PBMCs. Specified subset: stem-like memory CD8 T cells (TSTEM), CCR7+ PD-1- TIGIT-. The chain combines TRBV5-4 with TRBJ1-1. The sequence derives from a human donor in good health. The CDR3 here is CASSLSGSATEAFF. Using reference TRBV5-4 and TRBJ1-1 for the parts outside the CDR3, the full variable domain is ETGVTQSPTHLIKTRGQQVTLRCSSQSGHNTVSWYQQALGQGPQFIFQYYREEENGRGNFPPRFSGLQFPNYSSELNVNALELDDSALYLCASSLSGSATEAFFGQGTRLTVV.